This entry is about one T cell receptor beta chain. Post-reaction, proliferating CD3+CD4+ and CD3+CD8+ responders (CFSE-low) were sorted. The germline V gene has CDR1 SGHTA and CDR2 FQGNSA. CDR3 size: 13 residues. The V and J ends lost 1 base and 7 bases respectively, with 10 bases between them. This entry is derived from a study of graft-versus-host responses after intestinal transplantation. Study in general: Every transplant recipient was induced with anti-thymocyte globulin, then maintained on tacrolimus and steroids for around 3 years.

Regarding the study as a whole: Graft-versus-host to host-versus-graft clonal ratios in allografts were high in patients with graft-donor T cell macrochimerism.

Sequenced by immunoSEQ multiplex PCR; TCRdb stores in-frame clones only, minus some. The table has some 11,000 clones, roughly 30% seen once; the top ten hold over 1.5%. The clonotype originates from a human patient who was an organ donor for intestinal transplantation. The chain is built from TRBV7-2 and TRBJ1-2; possibly TRBD1 for D (5 bases). The specimen comprised alloreactive CD4+ T cells from a mixed lymphocyte reaction culture, sampled before transplantation. This sample's subset: CFSE-low proliferating T cells sorted from roughly 6-day pre-transplant mixed lymphocyte reaction (GvH or HvG direction). CDR3 protein: CASSLVAGTGYTF. CDR3 sequence (DNA): TGTGCCAGCAGCTTAGTTGCGGGGACTGGCTACACCTTC.